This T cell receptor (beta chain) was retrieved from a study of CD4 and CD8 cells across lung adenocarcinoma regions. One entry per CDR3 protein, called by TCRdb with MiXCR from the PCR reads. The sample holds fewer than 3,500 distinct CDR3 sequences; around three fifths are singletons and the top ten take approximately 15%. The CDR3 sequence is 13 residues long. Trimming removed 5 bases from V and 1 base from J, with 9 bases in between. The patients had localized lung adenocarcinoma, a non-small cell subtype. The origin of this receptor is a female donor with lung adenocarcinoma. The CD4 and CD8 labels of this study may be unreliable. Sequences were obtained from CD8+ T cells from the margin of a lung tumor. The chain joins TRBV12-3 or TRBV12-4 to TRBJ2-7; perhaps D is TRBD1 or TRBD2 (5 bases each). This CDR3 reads CASSGTSSYEQYF. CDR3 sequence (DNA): TGTGCCAGCAGTGGGACGTCTTCCTACGAGCAGTACTTC.